Each of the 15 T cell receptor beta chains below was sequenced from the same sample in a study of blood T cell repertoires in COVID-19. Using immunoSEQ multiplex PCR, the repertoire was profiled, and TCRdb retains in-frame clones only, with some absent. The profile shows over 80,000 clones, roughly nine tenths of them singletons. The sequenced material came from peripheral blood. The receptors were sampled from a man aged 50-59 years with acute or convalescent COVID-19.

This rearrangement joins TRBV4-1 to TRBJ1-1; 9 bases fit TRBD1. Per germline, CDR1 MGHRA and CDR2 YSYEKL. CDR3 length: 14 residues. Trimming removed 1 base from V and 7 bases from J; junction bases left unmatched: 4. The CDR3: CASSQVTGGVEAFF. The DNA of the CDR3 is TGCGCCAGCAGCCAAGTAACAGGGGGCGTTGAAGCTTTCTTT.

This chain links TRBV7-9 with TRBJ1-2, with D possibly TRBD1 on 6 matching bases. CDR1 SEHNR and CDR2 FQNEAQ come from the germline V gene (reference sequence). The CDR3 consists of 15 residues. Trimming stripped 8 bases from V and 2 bases from J, with 18 bases between. The chain's CDR3 is CASAGPDSLNYGYTF. As DNA, the CDR3 is TGTGCCAGCGCGGGCCCGGACAGCTTAAACTATGGCTACACCTTC.

The chain recombines TRBV5-5 with TRBJ1-2; 9 nucleotides match TRBD1. Looked up from germline, CDR1 is SGHKS and CDR2 is YYEKEE (reference sequence). With 4 bases clipped from V and 4 bases from J, the junction kept 8 bases outside the gene matches. This CDR3 spans 15 amino acids. The CDR3 protein is CASSEGTGNFYGYTF. In nucleotides, the CDR3 is TGTGCCAGCAGCGAGGGGACAGGGAACTTCTATGGCTACACCTTC.

V usage is TRBV7-2 and J usage is TRBJ1-1; no clear D gene. Germline assignment: CDR1 SGHTA and CDR2 FQGNSA. V was trimmed by 2 bases and J by 0 bases, leaving 7 bases between them. There are 14 residues in the CDR3. The chain's CDR3 is CASSLYPVNTEAFF. CDR3 sequence (DNA): TGTGCCAGCAGCTTATATCCAGTGAACACTGAAGCTTTCTTT.

The chain employs TRBV29-1 and TRBJ1-6, with 7 bases fitting TRBD1. The CDR3 extends over 14 amino acids. The trim removed 7 bases at V and 6 bases at J, leaving 9 bases unmatched. Germline V gives CDR1 SQVTM, CDR2 ANQGSEA. Here the CDR3 DNA reads TGCAGCGCCGGAACAGGGGCCACTAATTCACCCCTCCACTTT. This gives the protein CSAGTGATNSPLHF.

The chain carries TRBV5-1 and TRBJ1-5; D not resolved. Germline CDR1 and CDR2: SGHRS and YFSETQ. The length of the CDR3 is 15 residues. V lost 0 bases and J lost 1, with 8 bases in between. The CDR3 DNA reads TGCGCCAGCAGCTTGGCTGGAGAGAGCAATCAGCCCCAGCATTTT. Translation: CASSLAGESNQPQHF.

The sample holds a few counts of this clone. This chain uses TRBV10-3 with TRBJ1-5, with 9 bases fitting TRBD1. This CDR3 is 14 amino acids long. Germline loops: CDR1 ENHRY, CDR2 SYGVKD. The V segment lost 4 bases and the J segment 7 bases; nucleotides outside the gene matches: 5. Here the CDR3 reads CAISGTGVTQPQHF. For the CDR3, the DNA is TGTGCCATCAGTGGGACAGGGGTTACCCAGCCCCAGCATTTT.

This chain uses TRBV19 with TRBJ2-3; 7 positions match TRBD1. This CDR3 comprises 13 residues. The V gene end was trimmed by 6 bases and the J gene end by 1 base; junction bases not matched to a gene: 1. The germline gives CDR1 LNHDA, CDR2 SQIVND (reference sequence). CDR3 in DNA: TGTGCCAGTAGCGACAGGGGCACAGATACGCAGTATTTT. Translating gives CASSDRGTDTQYF.

This chain joins TRBV2 and TRBJ2-3; D gene ambiguous. This CDR3 contains 13 residues. V gave up 6 bases and J gave up 2 bases, with 9 bases separating them. Per germline, CDR1 SNHLY and CDR2 FYNNEI. The CDR3 DNA follows: TGTGCCAGCAGACCCGTAGTCACAGATACGCAGTATTTT. It specifies CASRPVVTDTQYF.

The J gene is TRBJ1-1, the V gene TRBV25-1, with unresolved D. In germline, CDR1 is MGHDK, CDR2 SYGVNS. Between the trimmed V and J ends, which lost 8 bases and 3 bases, there was a span of 10 bases. This CDR3 is 12 amino acids long. In nucleotides, the CDR3 is TGTGCCAGCTCTATTTTGGACACTGAAGCTTTCTTT. Translation gives CASSILDTEAFF.

The V gene is TRBV24-1, the J gene TRBJ1-2; 7 positions match TRBD1. The CDR3 loop spans 15 amino acids. Germline trimming cut 4 bases from V and 5 bases from J; bases unmatched to any gene: 9. Germline values: CDR1 KGHDR, CDR2 SFDVKD. DNA of the CDR3: TGTGCCACCAGTGACCAAGCGGCAGGGGGTTATGGCTACACCTTC. Its protein product is CATSDQAAGGYGYTF.

V and J are TRBV9 and TRBJ2-3, with D unresolved. The V gene lost 2 bases and the J gene lost 2 bases, with 18 bases spanning the gap. Germline V gene sequence: CDR1 SGDLS, CDR2 YYNGEE. The length of the CDR3 is 17 residues. This CDR3 is CASSVATIPKHTDTQYF. CDR3 DNA: TGTGCCAGCAGCGTCGCTACTATCCCAAAACACACAGATACGCAGTATTTT.

The V gene is TRBV24-1, the J gene TRBJ2-1; 11 positions agree with TRBD2. V was pared by 3 bases and J by 11 bases, with 8 bases of the junction left unmatched. Germline CDR1 reads KGHDR; CDR2 reads SFDVKD. This CDR3 region has 15 residues. DNA of the CDR3: TGTGCCACCAGTGATGGGGCTAGCGGGGGGAACAAGCAGTTCTTC. Translating gives CATSDGASGGNKQFF.

The V and J genes are TRBV12-3 or TRBV12-4 and TRBJ1-1, with D possibly being TRBD1 (6 bases). This CDR3 is built from 12 residues. The ends were cut back, 6 bases at V and 2 bases at J, with 7 bases in the middle. The CDR3 loop reads CASSRGNTEAFF. CDR3 DNA: TGTGCCAGCAGCAGGGGAAACACTGAAGCTTTCTTT.

The chain links TRBV28 to TRBJ1-1, with TRBD1 identical over 7 bases. Germline V gene data show CDR1 as MDHEN and CDR2 as SYDVKM. The CDR3 length is 14 residues. Unmatched junction bases numbered 1, after V lost 3 bases and J lost 0 bases. The CDR3 coding sequence is TGTGCCAGCAGTTTCACAGGGGTGAACACTGAAGCTTTCTTT. It is translated as CASSFTGVNTEAFF.